The clone carrying this TCR beta chain was detected a few times. Its specificity is not known. This entry belongs to a study of vaccination and CD4 T cells after COVID-19. The study's findings and limits: Looking at convalescent patients, a median approximately 86% of reactive clones were present only post-vaccination.

Treatment described: approximately 9-day PBMC culture with coronavirus spike peptide pools or control peptides (ViraFEST assay). Dates of PCR positivity, March to December 2020, preceded the US Alpha, Beta and Delta variants. The cultures had half their medium swapped for fresh IL-2 medium on days 3 and 7. The V gene lost 0 bases and the J gene lost 2 bases, with 21 bases spanning the gap. Germline CDR1 reads MNHEY; CDR2 reads SVGAGI. The CDR3 loop spans 19 amino acids. Sequencing of DNA taken from cultured CD4+ T cells relied on the Oncomine TCR Beta short-read assay. TCRdb called the PCR reads again in MiXCR, with one record for every CDR3 protein. Found here are around 10,000 distinct CDR3 sequences, approximately 29% of them singletons; the top ten hold roughly 14%.

The chain combines TRBV6-5 with TRBJ2-3, with D perhaps matching TRBD1 (7 bases). Sequenced here: CD4+ T cells from blood, cultured in vitro, sampled after SARS-CoV-2 vaccination. This TCR was sampled from a human donor who had recovered from COVID-19. CDR3 in DNA: TGTGCCAGCAGTTACTCGGGAGGTCCGACAGGGTCGCCCACAGATACGCAGTATTTT. It translates to CASSYSGGPTGSPTDTQYF.